This T cell receptor (beta chain) is drawn from a study of T cells in Graves' hyperthyroidism and ophthalmopathy. RNA transcripts yielded amplified TCR beta CDR3 regions. The HTBI primer set drove a first-round RT-PCR of the TCR CDR3. TCRdb fed the multiplex PCR reads into MiXCR, producing one record per CDR3 protein. Here the sample spans approximately 710,000 distinct CDR3 sequences, 17% being singletons. Many counts were recorded for this clonotype. V was pared by 0 bases and J by 1 base, with 12 bases between. The CDR3 loop spans 16 amino acids. Germline CDR1 is KGHSH and CDR2 is LQKENI. This TCR was recovered from a man aged 50-59 years with Graves' hyperthyroidism. Source material: blood. This sequence joins TRBV18 and TRBJ1-1; D is uncertain. CDR3 nucleotide sequence: TGTGCCAGCTCACCACCGACACCCGCTAGGAACACTGAAGCTTTCTTT. Protein sequence: CASSPPTPARNTEAFF.